This TCR beta chain comes out of a study of vaccination effects on CD4 cells after COVID-19. There are a few counts of this clone. As yet, its antigen is unknown. The CDR3 totals 13 residues. Trimming took off 5 bases at V and 1 base at J, with 8 bases between the two ends. In germline, CDR1 is SGHTA, CDR2 FQGNSA. Before sequencing took place, the ViraFEST assay used viral peptide pools to expand antigen-specific CD4+ T cells. Researchers isolated CD4+ T cells once around 11 days of culture had elapsed. This individual contracted SARS-CoV-2 between March and December 2020, as verified by PCR. Some clones are missing from TCRdb's copy, which holds only in-frame ones; the method was immunoSEQ multiplex PCR. The profile shows 60,000 to 75,000 clones, 65% to 85% of them singletons.

Sequenced material: CD4+ T cells from PBMCs cultured with HIV peptides, taken before COVID-19 vaccination. Documented subset: HIV-1 Nef peptide pool negative control/reference culture. This receptor was identified in a human donor who had a prior SARS-CoV-2 infection. The V and J genes are TRBV7-2 and TRBJ1-1; D not certain. CDR3 region: CASSVGQNTEAFF. The CDR3 nucleotides read TGTGCCAGCAGCGTCGGGCAGAACACTGAAGCTTTCTTT.